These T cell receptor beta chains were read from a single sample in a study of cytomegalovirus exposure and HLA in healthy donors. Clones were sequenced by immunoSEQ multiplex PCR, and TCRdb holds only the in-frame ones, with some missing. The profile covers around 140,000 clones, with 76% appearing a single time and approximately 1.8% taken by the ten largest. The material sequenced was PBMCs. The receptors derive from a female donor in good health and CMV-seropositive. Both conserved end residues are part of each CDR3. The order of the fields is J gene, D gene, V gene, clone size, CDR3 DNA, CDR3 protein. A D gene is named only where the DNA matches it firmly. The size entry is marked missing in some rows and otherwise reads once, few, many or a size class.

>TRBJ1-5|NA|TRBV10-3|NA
TGTGCCATCAGTGAAGACACAGGGTTGGGGAATCAGCCCCAGCATTTT
CAISEDTGLGNQPQHF
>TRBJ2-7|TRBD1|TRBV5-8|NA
TGTGCCAGCAGCATAGCCGGGACAGGGTACTCCTACGAGCAGTACTTC
CASSIAGTGYSYEQYF
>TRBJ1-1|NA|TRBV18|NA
TGTGCCAGCTCCAATACAGGGATGAACACTGAAGCTTTCTTT
CASSNTGMNTEAFF
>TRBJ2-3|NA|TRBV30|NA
TGTGCCTGGAGCCCGGAGGCAGATACGCAGTATTTT
CAWSPEADTQYF
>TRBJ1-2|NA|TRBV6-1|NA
TGTGCCAGCAGTGTAACCCGGGCCAGGGAAGGCTACACCTTC
CASSVTRAREGYTF
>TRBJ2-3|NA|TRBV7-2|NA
TGTGCCAGCAGCTCGCGGGGACCGTCAAGTCCTGGCACAGATACGCAGTATTTT
CASSSRGPSSPGTDTQYF
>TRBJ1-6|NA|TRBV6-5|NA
TGTGCCAGCAGCCCGATTGGGGGCAATTCACCCCTCCACTTT
CASSPIGGNSPLHF
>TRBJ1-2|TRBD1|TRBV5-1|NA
TGCGCCAGCAGCCCCTCAGGACAGGTTTTCAACTATGGCTACACCTTC
CASSPSGQVFNYGYTF
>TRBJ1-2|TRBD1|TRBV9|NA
TGTGCCAGCAGCGACGGGACAGGGGCACGAGCTAACTATGGCTACACCTTC
CASSDGTGARANYGYTF
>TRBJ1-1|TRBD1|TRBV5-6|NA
TGTGCCAGCAGGGGACAGGGGTACGGGTCCACTGAAGCTTTCTTT
CASRGQGYGSTEAFF
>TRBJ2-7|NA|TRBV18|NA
TGTGCCAGCTCACCTGGCGGGGCACAGACTTACGAGCAGTACTTC
CASSPGGAQTYEQYF
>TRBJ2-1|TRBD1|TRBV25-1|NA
TGTGCCAGCAGTGAAGACCCGGACAGGGATTCCTACAATGAGCAGTTCTTC
CASSEDPDRDSYNEQFF
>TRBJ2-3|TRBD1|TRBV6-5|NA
TGTGCCAGCAGTTCGGACAGGGAAAGCACAGATACGCAGTATTTT
CASSSDRESTDTQYF
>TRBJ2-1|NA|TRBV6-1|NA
TGTGCCAGCAGTGAAGCGCTAGATGAGCAGTTCTTC
CASSEALDEQFF
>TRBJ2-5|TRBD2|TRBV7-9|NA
TGTGCCAGCAGCTTAAGCCGGGACTACGGGGAGACCCAGTACTTC
CASSLSRDYGETQYF
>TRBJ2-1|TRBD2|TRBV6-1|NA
TGTGCCAGCAGTGGGCCGGGCGGGGGGGCCAACTACAATGAGCAGTTCTTC
CASSGPGGGANYNEQFF
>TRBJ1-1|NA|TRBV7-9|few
TGTGCCAGCGAAAAACTGATTGGGGTGGGGCTTAGCCCTACTACTGAAGCTTTCTTT
CASEKLIGVGLSPTTEAFF
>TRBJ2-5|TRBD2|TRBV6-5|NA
TGTGCCAGCAGTTATCTAGCGGGTGCGGAGACCCAGTACTTC
CASSYLAGAETQYF
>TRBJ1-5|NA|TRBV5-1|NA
TGCGCCAGCAGCCTTACAGGAGATCAGCCCCAGCATTTT
CASSLTGDQPQHF
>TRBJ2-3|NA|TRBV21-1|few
TGTGCCAGCAGCAACAAGCGGGAGCGGACAGATACGCAGTATTTT
CASSNKRERTDTQYF
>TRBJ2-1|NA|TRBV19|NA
TGTGCCAGTAGTATGAGCAGGGAAGATGAGCAGTTCTTC
CASSMSREDEQFF
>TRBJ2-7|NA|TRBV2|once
TGTGCCAGCTCCGAAACCCTTTACGAGCAGTACTTC
CASSETLYEQYF
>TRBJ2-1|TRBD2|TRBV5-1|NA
TGCGCCAGCAGCTTGGATCTAGCGGGATTCTCCTACAATGAGCAGTTCTTC
CASSLDLAGFSYNEQFF
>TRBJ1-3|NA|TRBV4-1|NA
TGCGCCAGCAGCCCTAAGCCCCCTGGAAACACCATATATTTT
CASSPKPPGNTIYF
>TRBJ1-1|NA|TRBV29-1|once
TGCAGCGTTTCCGGGGAGGGAACGAACACTGAAGCTTTCTTT
CSVSGEGTNTEAFF
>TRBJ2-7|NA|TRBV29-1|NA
TGCAGCGGGGGACACGATGCCTACGAGCAGTACTTC
CSGGHDAYEQYF
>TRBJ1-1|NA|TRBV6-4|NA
TGTGCCAGCAGTGACAGCGAGAACACTGAAGCTTTCTTT
CASSDSENTEAFF
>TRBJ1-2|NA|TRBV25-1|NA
TGTGCCAGCAGTGACCAGGGAGGCTATGGCTACACCTTC
CASSDQGGYGYTF
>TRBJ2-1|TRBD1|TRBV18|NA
TGTGCCAGCTCACCGACTATACAGGGGATATACAATGAGCAGTTCTTC
CASSPTIQGIYNEQFF
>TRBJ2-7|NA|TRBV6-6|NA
TGTGCCAGCAGTTACTCCGGGGACACCTCCTACGAGCAGTACTTC
CASSYSGDTSYEQYF
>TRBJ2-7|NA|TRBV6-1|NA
TGTGCCAGCAGCATGGGGCGGGACCCCTACGAGCAGTACTTC
CASSMGRDPYEQYF
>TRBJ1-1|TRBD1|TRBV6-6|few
TGTGCCAGCAAATATAAACCCTACAGGGGCCCTGAAGCTTTCTTT
CASKYKPYRGPEAFF
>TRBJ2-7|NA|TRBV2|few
TGTGCCAGCAGAGGGGCTATCTACGAGCAGTACTTC
CASRGAIYEQYF
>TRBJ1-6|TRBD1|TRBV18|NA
TGTGCCAGCTCACAGGGGGCGCTTTCACCCCTCCACTTT
CASSQGALSPLHF
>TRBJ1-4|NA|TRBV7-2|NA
TGTGCCAGCACCCCCGGCGGGGCGGTTGAAAAACTGTTTTTT
CASTPGGAVEKLFF
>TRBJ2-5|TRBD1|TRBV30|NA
TGTGCCTGGGGAGTGGAGGACAGGGGGCTCCAAGAGACCCAGTACTTC
CAWGVEDRGLQETQYF